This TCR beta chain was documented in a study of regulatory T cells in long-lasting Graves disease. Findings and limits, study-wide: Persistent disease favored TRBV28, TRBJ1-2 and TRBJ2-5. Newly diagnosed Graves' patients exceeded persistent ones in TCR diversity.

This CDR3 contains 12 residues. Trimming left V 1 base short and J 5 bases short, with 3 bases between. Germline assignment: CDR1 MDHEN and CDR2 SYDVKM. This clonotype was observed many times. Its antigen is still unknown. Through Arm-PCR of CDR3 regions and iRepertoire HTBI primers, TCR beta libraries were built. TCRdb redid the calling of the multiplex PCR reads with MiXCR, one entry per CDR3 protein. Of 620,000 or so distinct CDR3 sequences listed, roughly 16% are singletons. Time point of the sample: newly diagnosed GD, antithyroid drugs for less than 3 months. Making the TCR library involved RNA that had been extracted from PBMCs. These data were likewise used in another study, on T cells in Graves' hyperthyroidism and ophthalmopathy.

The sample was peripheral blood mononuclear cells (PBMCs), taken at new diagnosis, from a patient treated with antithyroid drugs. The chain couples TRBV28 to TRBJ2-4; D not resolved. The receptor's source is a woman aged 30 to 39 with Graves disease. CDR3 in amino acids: CASSLLQNIQYF. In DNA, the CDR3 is TGTGCCAGCAGTTTATTGCAAAACATTCAGTACTTC.